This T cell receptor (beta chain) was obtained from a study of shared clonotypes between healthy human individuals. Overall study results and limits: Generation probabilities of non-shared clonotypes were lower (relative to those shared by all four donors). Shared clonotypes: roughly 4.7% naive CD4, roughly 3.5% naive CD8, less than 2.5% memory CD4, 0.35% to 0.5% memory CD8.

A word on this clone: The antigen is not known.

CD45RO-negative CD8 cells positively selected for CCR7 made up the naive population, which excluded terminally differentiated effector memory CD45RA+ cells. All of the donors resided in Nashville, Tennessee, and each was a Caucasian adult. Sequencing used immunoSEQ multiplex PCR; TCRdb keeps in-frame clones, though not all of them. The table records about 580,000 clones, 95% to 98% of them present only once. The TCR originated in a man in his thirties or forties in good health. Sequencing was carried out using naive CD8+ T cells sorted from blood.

The CDR3 region is CATSRDWTSGREETQYF. The CDR3 nucleotides are TGTGCCACCAGCAGAGACTGGACTAGCGGGAGGGAAGAGACCCAGTACTTC. The chain recombines TRBV15 with TRBJ2-5; TRBD2 agrees at 15 bases. Germline V lookup: CDR1 LNHNV, CDR2 YYDKDF (reference sequence). Losses at the gene ends were 0 bases for V and 3 bases for J; bases not matched to a gene: 2. The CDR3 loop spans 17 amino acids.